This T cell receptor (beta chain) emerged from a study of blood T cell repertoires in COVID-19. Germline CDR1 reads SEHNR; CDR2 reads FQNEAQ (reference sequence). The ends were cut back, 4 bases at V and 0 bases at J, with 13 bases in the middle. CDR3 length equals 15 residues. Enrollees, about 18 to 89 years old, lived in about two dozen US areas. Repertoires were generated with immunoSEQ multiplex PCR, while TCRdb's copy carries only in-frame clones and drops some. The repertoire holds 190,000 or so clones, around 85% seen once, with roughly a sixth in the top ten. The V gene is TRBV7-9, the J gene TRBJ2-7; tentatively, D is TRBD1 (5 bases). Sequencing input: PBMCs or T cells enriched from blood (not recorded which). The clonotype originates from a man aged 35 to 55 who had recovered from COVID-19. CDR3 in amino acids: CASSSPTASSYEQYF. The CDR3 nucleotides read TGTGCCAGCAGCTCGCCGACAGCTAGCTCCTACGAGCAGTACTTC.